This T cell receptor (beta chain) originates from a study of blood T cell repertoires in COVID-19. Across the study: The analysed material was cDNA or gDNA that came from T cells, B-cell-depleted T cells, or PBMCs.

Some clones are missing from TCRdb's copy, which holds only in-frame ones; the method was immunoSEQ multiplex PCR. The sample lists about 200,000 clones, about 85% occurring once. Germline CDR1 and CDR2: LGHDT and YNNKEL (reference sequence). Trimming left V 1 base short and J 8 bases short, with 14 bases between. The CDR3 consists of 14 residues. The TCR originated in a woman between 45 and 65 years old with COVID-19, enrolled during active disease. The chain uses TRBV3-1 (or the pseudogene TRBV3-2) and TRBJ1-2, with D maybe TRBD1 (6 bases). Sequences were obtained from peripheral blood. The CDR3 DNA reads TGTGCCAGCAGCCAAGTAACAGGGAGGGACGGCTACACCTTC. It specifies CASSQVTGRDGYTF.